This entry features one T cell receptor beta chain sequence. Produced via immunoSEQ multiplex PCR; TCRdb's table is partial and in-frame only. The sample comprises about 120,000 clones, 87% of which are singletons, and about an eighth rests with the top ten. The sample comes from a study of control samples from healthy donors and cancer patients. Sample: blood. This clonotype was sampled from a man aged 25 to 40 in good health.

The CDR3 bases are TGTGCCAGCAGCTTAGCCCCCGCAAGGAACACTGAAGCTTTCTTT. Translation gives CASSLAPARNTEAFF. The chain couples TRBV7-6 to TRBJ1-1, with D unclear. Germline values: CDR1 SGHVS, CDR2 FNYEAQ. V was shortened by 0 bases and J by 1 base, with 9 bases between the two germline ends. CDR3 length: 15 residues.